This T cell receptor beta chain was obtained from a study of T cell responses to AZD1222 COVID-19 vaccine. V lost 2 bases and J lost 5; bases outside the gene matches: 5. The germline CDR1 and CDR2 sequences are KGHSH and LQKENI. The CDR3 is 15 amino acids. Turning to this clone: Its antigen is not identified.

Study outcomes and limitations: Reportedly, nearly half the spike-specific TCRs target unmutated variant regions.

Sequencing was performed with immunoSEQ multiplex PCR; in TCRdb, only in-frame clones are kept and a portion is missing. The sample holds about 150,000 clones, over 75% seen once. The input for sequencing was peripheral blood, taken on day 0 of AZD1222 vaccination. The chain uses TRBV18 and TRBJ1-5, with TRBD1 identical over 8 bases. This TCR was sampled from an adult in good health. The DNA of the CDR3 is TGTGCCAGCTCACCATATGGACAGGGAGATCAGCCCCAGCATTTT. Amino acids: CASSPYGQGDQPQHF. Based on the CDR3 plus reference TRBV18 and TRBJ1-5, the full variable domain is NAGVMQNPRHLVRRRGQEARLRCSPMKGHSHVYWYRQLPEEGLKFMVYLQKENIIDESGMPKERFSAEFPKEGPSILRIQQVVRGDSAAYFCASSPYGQGDQPQHFGDGTRLSIL.